The present entry profiles one T cell receptor (beta chain) with its context. Its antigen remains unknown. This CDR3 spans 15 amino acids. The germline V gene has CDR1 KGHSH and CDR2 LQKENI. V dropped 6 bases and J dropped 0; count of bases not matched to a gene: 4. This record comes from a study of response to subunit inactivated influenza vaccine. General study points: Each seasonal influenza vaccination, the authors suggested, recruits few new T cells.

TCRdb re-derived calls from the RT-PCR reads in MiXCR, one entry per CDR3 protein. The data show 590,000 or so distinct CDR3 sequences, less than 15% seen once. V and J are TRBV18 and TRBJ1-3, with 8 nucleotides matching TRBD1. The sequence was collected from a man in his forties or fifties who received an inactivated influenza vaccine. Sequencing was performed on PBMCs from blood, taken roughly 15 days before vaccination. The CDR3 coding sequence is TGTGCCAGCTCCACAGGGGGAAACTCTGGAAACACCATATATTTT. Encoded protein: CASSTGGNSGNTIYF.